The 19 T cell receptor beta chains reported below all come from one sample, sequenced in a study of CD8+ T cells in alopecia areata. RNA was extracted and reverse transcribed into cDNA as the sequencing template. Sequenced by immunoSEQ multiplex PCR; TCRdb stores in-frame clones only, minus some. The sample lists around 99,000 clones, about 83% occurring once. Stated treatment: oral pan-JAK inhibitor, 5-10 mg twice daily. This sample comprised CD8+ T cells sorted from blood, obtained at week 24, from a patient treated with tofacitinib. These receptors were obtained from a human donor with alopecia areata.

The chain recombines TRBV29-1 with TRBJ1-2; TRBD1 aligns across 7 bases. V gave up 6 bases and J gave up 8 bases; unmatched junction bases: 12. This CDR3 has 13 residues. From germline, CDR1 is SQVTM and CDR2 ANQGSEA. The CDR3 coding sequence is TGCAGCGTCGAGGACAGGCTAGGTGAGGGCTACACCTTC. Translating gives CSVEDRLGEGYTF.

The V call is TRBV7-9, the J call TRBJ2-1; weak D call: TRBD1 (5 bases). This CDR3 region has 12 residues. CDR1 and CDR2 (germline): SEHNR, FQNEAQ (reference sequence). V gave up 3 bases and J gave up 9 bases, with 9 bases separating them. CDR3: CASSFGAGEQFF. CDR3 coding DNA: TGTGCCAGCAGCTTTGGGGCAGGTGAGCAGTTCTTC. Using reference TRBV7-9 and TRBJ2-1 for the parts outside the CDR3, the full variable domain is DTGVSQNPRHKITKRGQNVTFRCDPISEHNRLYWYRQTLGQGPEFLTYFQNEAQLEKSRLLSDRFSAERPKGSFSTLEIQRTEQGDSAMYLCASSFGAGEQFFGPGTRLTVL.

The rearrangement uses TRBV7-2 and TRBJ2-7; TRBD2 is a possible D gene (6 bases). Trimming took 0 bases from V and 7 from J, leaving 16 bases between them. This CDR3 comprises 15 residues. The germline CDR1 and CDR2 sequences are SGHTA and FQGNSA. The CDR3, as DNA: TGTGCCAGCAGCTTAGCGGGACTCGGGCTACAGGAGCAGTACTTC. Amino acid sequence: CASSLAGLGLQEQYF.

The chain uses TRBV30 and TRBJ2-1; 9 positions match TRBD1. CDR1 GTSNPN and CDR2 SVGIG come from the germline V gene (reference sequence). Losses at the gene ends were 3 bases for V and 6 bases for J; bases not matched to a gene: 6. This CDR3 has 14 amino acids. The CDR3 region is CAWRNHRGLNEQFF. In DNA form, the CDR3 reads TGTGCCTGGAGGAACCACAGGGGGCTCAATGAGCAGTTCTTC.

Turning to this clone: Other nucleotide sequences in the sample specify the same CDR3. V is TRBV4-1 and J is TRBJ2-3, with D maybe TRBD2 (6 bases). The CDR3 runs to 15 residues. CDR1 and CDR2 from the germline V gene are MGHRA and YSYEKL. V lost 6 bases and J lost 2, with 15 bases in between. The CDR3 bases are TGCGCCAGCAGTAGCGGAGAGACAGACACAGATACGCAGTATTTT. Protein: CASSSGETDTDTQYF.

The chain has TRBV7-3 and TRBJ2-7; D remains ambiguous. Germline V gives CDR1 SGHTA, CDR2 FQGTGA. CDR3 length: 14 residues. Deletions cut 2 bases from V and 5 bases from J, with 13 bases between. CDR3: CASSLGPDKNEQYF. The CDR3 bases are TGTGCCAGCAGCTTAGGTCCCGACAAAAACGAGCAGTACTTC.

The sample holds a few counts of this clone. V and J are TRBV4-1 and TRBJ2-7, with a tentative D call TRBD1 (6 bases). Trimming removed 4 bases at V and 1 base at J, with 14 bases between. The CDR3 extends over 15 amino acids. Per germline, CDR1 MGHRA and CDR2 YSYEKL. CDR3 sequence: CASSPDPDSSYEQYF. CDR3 nucleotides: TGCGCCAGCAGCCCCGATCCGGACAGTTCCTACGAGCAGTACTTC.

The V call is TRBV7-6, the J call TRBJ2-3; no clear D gene. The CDR3 is 14 residues long. V was clipped by 3 bases and J by 5 bases, with 12 bases between them. Germline loops: CDR1 SGHVS, CDR2 FNYEAQ. CDR3 sequence (DNA): TGTGCCAGCAGCTTGAGTGTGGGCGGAGATACGCAGTATTTT. Its protein product is CASSLSVGGDTQYF. The complete variable domain, with remaining parts taken from reference TRBV7-6 and TRBJ2-3, reads GAGVSQSPRYKVTKRGQDVALRCDPISGHVSLYWYRQALGQGPEFLTYFNYEAQQDKSGLPNDRFSAERPEGSISTLTIQRTEQRDSAMYRCASSLSVGGDTQYFGPGTRLTVL.

V and J are TRBV7-9 and TRBJ2-3, with TRBD1 matching over 7 bases. The CDR3 is 14 residues long. The germline CDR1 and CDR2 sequences are SEHNR and FQNEAQ (reference sequence). Unmatched junction bases numbered 4, after V lost 5 bases and J lost 2 bases. CDR3 residues: CASSETGLTDTQYF. Written as DNA, the CDR3 is TGTGCCAGCAGCGAGACAGGGCTCACAGATACGCAGTATTTT.

This clone was seen a few times. The chain is built from TRBV5-1 and TRBJ1-2, with TRBD1 as a possible D gene (6 bases). The V end was cut by 2 bases, the J end by 3 bases, with 17 bases between. CDR3 length equals 16 residues. Germline CDR1 is SGHRS and CDR2 is YFSETQ. The CDR3 loop is CASSFWDTLQDYGYTF. The CDR3 nucleotides are TGCGCCAGCAGCTTCTGGGACACCCTTCAGGACTATGGCTACACCTTC. The full variable domain, with the rest looked up from reference TRBV5-1 and TRBJ1-2, is KAGVTQTPRYLIKTRGQQVTLSCSPISGHRSVSWYQQTPGQGLQFLFEYFSETQRNKGNFPGRFSGRQFSNSRSEMNVSTLELGDSALYLCASSFWDTLQDYGYTFGSGTRLTVV.

This rearrangement joins TRBV4-1 to TRBJ2-7; the match to TRBD2 covers 7 bases. After removal of 6 bases from V and 1 base from J, the junction contained 9 bases not matched to a gene. CDR1 is MGHRA and CDR2 is YSYEKL in the germline V gene. The CDR3 sequence is 15 residues long. The CDR3 DNA reads TGCGCCAGCAGTCTCGACCCTAGCGGATCCTACGAGCAGTACTTC. Amino acids: CASSLDPSGSYEQYF.

DNA of the CDR3: TGTGCCAGCAGTTATCCGGGAAGCCCCTACGAGCAGTACTTC. Translated, it gives CASSYPGSPYEQYF. The chain carries TRBV7-9 and TRBJ2-7; a weak D match, TRBD2 (5 bases). Germline assignment: CDR1 SEHNR and CDR2 FQNEAQ (reference sequence). The CDR3 consists of 14 residues. Trimming removed 6 bases from V and 2 bases from J, with 14 bases in between.

The chain combines TRBV4-1 with TRBJ2-2, with 8 bases identical to TRBD2. The CDR3 extends over 15 amino acids. Trimming cost V 4 bases and J 2 bases; bases outside gene matches: 3. Germline CDR1 is MGHRA and CDR2 is YSYEKL. The CDR3 DNA reads as TGCGCCAGCAGCCCCGGGAGGGGCAACACCGGGGAGCTGTTTTTT. It specifies CASSPGRGNTGELFF.

This clone was seen only a few times. This chain joins TRBV4-1 and TRBJ2-6; D gene ambiguous. This CDR3 spans 13 amino acids. Germline CDR1 is MGHRA and CDR2 is YSYEKL. V gave up 3 bases and J gave up 12 bases, with 12 bases separating them. DNA of the CDR3: TGCGCCAGCAGCCAGGGTCCGGCGTCCGTCCTGACTTTC. Translating it yields CASSQGPASVLTF.

This chain uses TRBV27 with TRBJ1-5; 8 nucleotides agree with TRBD1. V shed 4 bases and J 7 bases; nucleotides not matched to a gene: 9. CDR1 is MNHEY and CDR2 is SMNVEV in the germline V gene (reference sequence). This CDR3 has 15 residues. The CDR3 DNA follows: TGTGCCAGCAGTTCCAATCAGGGGGCCGGACAGCCCCAGCATTTT. It encodes CASSSNQGAGQPQHF.

This clone came up a few times. In DNA, the CDR3 is TGTGCCAGCAGCTTAGCGCACAGACTAGCGGTTATCAACTACGAGCAGTACTTC. Encoded protein: CASSLAHRLAVINYEQYF. The chain carries TRBV7-8 and TRBJ2-7; TRBD2 aligns across 9 bases. The length of the CDR3 is 18 residues. Looked up from germline, CDR1 is SGHVS and CDR2 is FQNEAQ. V lost 0 bases and J lost 3; bases outside the gene matches: 12.

This clone turned up a few times. CDR3 residues: CASSSSPGPYEQYF. The CDR3 bases are TGTGCCAGCAGCTCAAGTCCAGGGCCCTACGAGCAGTACTTC. The rearrangement links TRBV7-2 to TRBJ2-5; D is perhaps TRBD1 (5 bases). The J call is uncertain, as TRBJ2-7 better fits the DNA end. The CDR3 is 14 amino acids. Germline assignment: CDR1 SGHTA and CDR2 FQGNSA.

The V and J genes are TRBV19 and TRBJ2-1; unclear D gene. The CDR3 totals 14 residues. Germline CDR1 reads LNHDA; CDR2 reads SQIVND (reference sequence). The germline V and J ends were trimmed by 5 bases and 4 bases, with 12 bases remaining between them. This chain's CDR3 is CASSLITAYNEQFF. Written as DNA, the CDR3 is TGTGCCAGTAGTCTGATTACGGCGTACAATGAGCAGTTCTTC.

The CDR3 DNA follows: TGCAGCGTTCTTGGGACAGGGAGGTACTCTGAAGCTTTCTTT. Translated, it gives CSVLGTGRYSEAFF. The V and J genes are TRBV29-1 and TRBJ1-1, with TRBD1 identical over 9 bases. CDR1 SQVTM and CDR2 ANQGSEA come from the germline V gene. V gave up 5 bases and J gave up 6 bases; unmatched junction bases: 10. This CDR3 comprises 14 residues.